One and the same sample provided the 29 T cell receptor beta chains below, sequenced in a study of blood T cell repertoires in COVID-19. Only in-frame clones appear in the TCRdb table, and some are missing; sequencing was by immunoSEQ multiplex PCR. Of fewer than 400,000 clones detected, more than 75% appear once; the ten largest clones hold about 9.4%. Sequenced input: PBMCs or T cells enriched from blood (not recorded which). These receptors came from a woman aged 45 to 65 who had recovered from COVID-19.

The rearrangement uses TRBV7-2 and TRBJ2-5; D remains ambiguous. Trimming removed 1 base from V and 4 bases from J, with 13 bases in between. The CDR3 length is 15 residues. Per germline, CDR1 SGHTA and CDR2 FQGNSA. This chain's CDR3 is CASSLEVQPSETQYF. In DNA form, the CDR3 reads TGTGCCAGCAGCTTAGAGGTACAGCCCTCAGAGACCCAGTACTTC.

The V call is TRBV5-1, the J call TRBJ1-1; 8 positions match TRBD1. The V segment lost 2 bases and the J segment 0 bases; nucleotides outside the gene matches: 9. The germline V gene has CDR1 SGHRS and CDR2 YFSETQ. The CDR3 extends over 17 amino acids. CDR3 in amino acids: CASSLGPGTGVNTEAFF. Written as DNA, the CDR3 is TGCGCCAGCAGCTTAGGTCCCGGGACAGGTGTGAACACTGAAGCTTTCTTT. Full variable domain (missing parts from reference TRBV5-1 and TRBJ1-1): KAGVTQTPRYLIKTRGQQVTLSCSPISGHRSVSWYQQTPGQGLQFLFEYFSETQRNKGNFPGRFSGRQFSNSRSEMNVSTLELGDSALYLCASSLGPGTGVNTEAFFGQGTRLTVV.

The CDR3 spells CASRGRWGRSYEQYF. The CDR3 DNA is TGTGCCAGCAGGGGCCGTTGGGGCAGATCTTACGAGCAGTACTTC. V is TRBV28 and J is TRBJ2-7; D is perhaps TRBD1 (5 bases). Trimming stripped 6 bases from V and 4 bases from J, with 19 bases between. Germline V gene sequence: CDR1 MDHEN, CDR2 SYDVKM. This CDR3 has 15 residues.

The chain joins TRBV2 to TRBJ1-3; D unclear. The CDR3 is 13 residues long. V was pared by 2 bases and J by 4 bases, with 6 bases between. Germline values: CDR1 SNHLY, CDR2 FYNNEI. The chain's CDR3 is CASSESWGNTIYF. As DNA, the CDR3 is TGTGCCAGCAGTGAAAGCTGGGGAAACACCATATATTTT.

The rearrangement uses TRBV27 and TRBJ2-1, with TRBD1 matching over 8 bases. The CDR3 is 14 amino acids. The ends lost 4 bases at V and 5 bases at J; junction bases unmatched: 4. The germline V gene encodes CDR1 MNHEY and CDR2 SMNVEV (reference sequence). The DNA of the CDR3 is TGTGCCAGCAGTTACGGACAGGGCCACAATGAGCAGTTCTTC. This gives the protein CASSYGQGHNEQFF.

The V and J genes are TRBV15 and TRBJ1-2, with 9 bases matching TRBD1. This CDR3 spans 13 amino acids. Germline assignment: CDR1 LNHNV and CDR2 YYDKDF (reference sequence). J lost 6 bases, V lost 5 bases, and 4 bases had no gene match. The CDR3: CATSSGQGNGYTF. The DNA of the CDR3 is TGTGCCACCAGCTCCGGACAGGGGAATGGCTACACCTTC.

The V call is TRBV25-1, the J call TRBJ1-1, with 7 bases aligning to TRBD1. The CDR3 spans 14 residues. Unmatched junction bases numbered 7, after V lost 5 bases and J lost 4 bases. Germline CDR1 MGHDK, CDR2 SYGVNS. The CDR3 region is CASSPFRGPTEAFF. The CDR3 DNA sequence: TGTGCCAGCAGTCCTTTTAGGGGGCCCACTGAAGCTTTCTTT.

The chain is built from TRBV25-1 and TRBJ1-3; D is unclear. This CDR3 spans 16 amino acids. The V end lost 1 base, the J end lost 0 bases, and 10 bases lay between the germline ends. Germline assignment: CDR1 MGHDK and CDR2 SYGVNS. The CDR3 here is CASSESRRSSGNTIYF. CDR3 nucleotides: TGTGCCAGCAGTGAATCCCGGAGGAGCTCTGGAAACACCATATATTTT.

The rearrangement uses TRBV28 and TRBJ1-5, with TRBD1 matching over 10 bases. The V gene's germline CDR1 is MDHEN and CDR2 SYDVKM. The trim removed 8 bases at V and 3 bases at J, leaving 4 bases unmatched. This CDR3 has 14 residues. The CDR3 DNA follows: TGTGCCAGCCGGGACAGGGGTCTCAATCAGCCCCAGCATTTT. Translated: CASRDRGLNQPQHF.

This clone was picked up a small number of times. CDR3 nucleotide sequence: TGTGCCATCAGTGATACGGGCTATGGCTACACCTTC. Protein sequence: CAISDTGYGYTF. The rearrangement uses TRBV10-3 and TRBJ1-2; unclear D gene. V was cut by 3 bases and J by 4 bases, with 6 bases left in between. CDR1 ENHRY and CDR2 SYGVKD come from the germline V gene. The CDR3 runs 12 residues.

This clone showed up just once. This rearrangement joins TRBV7-2 to TRBJ2-1; the match to TRBD2 covers 10 bases. Trimming cost V 2 bases and J 0 bases; bases outside gene matches: 1. Looked up from germline, CDR1 is SGHTA and CDR2 is FQGNSA. The CDR3 spans 16 residues. This CDR3 reads CASSLSGGVSYNEQFF. The CDR3 DNA reads TGTGCCAGCAGCTTAAGCGGGGGGGTCTCCTACAATGAGCAGTTCTTC.

The chain joins TRBV29-1 to TRBJ2-3; 9 bases align to TRBD2. CDR3 length equals 12 residues. Trimming at V came to 1 base and at J to 11 bases, leaving 4 bases not matched to a gene. Germline V gene sequence: CDR1 SQVTM, CDR2 ANQGSEA. This CDR3 is CSVEVRGGEQYF. The CDR3 region has the DNA TGCAGCGTTGAAGTGCGGGGGGGGGAGCAGTATTTT.

The V call is TRBV18, the J call TRBJ1-2, with TRBD1 matching 7 bases. Losses at the gene ends were 2 bases for V and 2 bases for J; bases not matched to a gene: 8. CDR1 and CDR2 (germline): KGHSH, LQKENI. The CDR3 loop spans 16 amino acids. The CDR3 DNA follows: TGTGCCAGCTCACCAACCAGGGGGGAGACCAACTATGGCTACACCTTC. Translating it yields CASSPTRGETNYGYTF.

The chain has TRBV30 and TRBJ1-6; the match to TRBD1 covers 9 bases. The V segment lost 2 bases and the J segment 10 bases; nucleotides outside the gene matches: 27. The CDR3 consists of 21 residues. In germline, CDR1 is GTSNPN, CDR2 SVGIG (reference sequence). The CDR3 here is CAWSLPSGSWAGQGHGSPLHF. The CDR3 bases are TGTGCCTGGAGTCTCCCGTCAGGAAGTTGGGCGGGACAGGGACATGGGTCACCCCTCCACTTT. Combining the CDR3 with reference TRBV30 and TRBJ1-6 gives the whole variable domain SQTIHQWPATLVQPVGSPLSLECTVEGTSNPNLYWYRQAAGRGLQLLFYSVGIGQISSEVPQNLSASRPQDRQFILSSKKLLLSDSGFYLCAWSLPSGSWAGQGHGSPLHFGNGTRLTVT.

This clone has a single count. The V and J genes are TRBV9 and TRBJ2-1, with TRBD2 identical over 8 bases. The CDR3 contains 16 residues. V was clipped by 0 bases and J by 4 bases; unmatched bases: 6. Germline-derived CDR1 and CDR2 are SGDLS and YYNGEE. The CDR3 spells CASSVATGGLYNEQFF. CDR3 nucleotide sequence: TGTGCCAGCAGCGTAGCCACGGGGGGGCTATACAATGAGCAGTTCTTC.

V gene TRBV18 combines with J gene TRBJ2-1, with D perhaps matching TRBD1 (5 bases). The length of the CDR3 is 15 residues. Looked up from germline, CDR1 is KGHSH and CDR2 is LQKENI. Between the trimmed V and J ends, which lost 0 bases and 3 bases, there was a span of 9 bases. The CDR3 DNA follows: TGTGCCAGCTCACCACCGGCAGGGATCTACAATGAGCAGTTCTTC. Translated: CASSPPAGIYNEQFF.

This sequence joins TRBV19 and TRBJ2-1, with 13 bases identical to TRBD2. CDR3 length: 14 amino acids. After removal of 4 bases from V and 12 bases from J, the junction contained 6 bases not matched to a gene. Germline V gene data show CDR1 as LNHDA and CDR2 as SQIVND (reference sequence). The CDR3, as DNA: TGTGCCAGTAGTAGGACTAGCGGGGGAGATGGGCAGTTCTTC. It is translated as CASSRTSGGDGQFF.

This chain joins TRBV7-3 and TRBJ1-3, with D perhaps TRBD1 (6 bases). The germline V and J ends were trimmed by 5 bases and 4 bases, with 12 bases remaining between them. Germline V gene lookup returns CDR1 SGHTA and CDR2 FQGTGA. This CDR3 has 14 residues. The CDR3 DNA is TGTGCCAGCAGCCCAACAGGGCGCGGAAACACCATATATTTT. Translating it yields CASSPTGRGNTIYF.

The chain uses TRBV6-5 and TRBJ1-6; weak D call: TRBD1 (6 bases). V dropped 5 bases and J dropped 7 bases, with 15 bases sitting between them. CDR1 MNHEY and CDR2 SVGAGI come from the germline V gene. CDR3 length equals 15 residues. The CDR3 DNA reads as TGTGCCAGCAGTCTCCGGGACAAAAGAAATTCACCCCTCCACTTT. Protein: CASSLRDKRNSPLHF.

The V call is TRBV5-6, the J call TRBJ1-3, with 7 bases that match TRBD1. This CDR3 comprises 14 residues. After removal of 4 bases from V and 0 bases from J, the junction contained 1 base not matched to a gene. The germline V gene has CDR1 SGHDT and CDR2 YYEEEE. The CDR3 reads CASSQGGSGNTIYF. CDR3 in DNA: TGTGCCAGCAGCCAGGGGGGCTCTGGAAACACCATATATTTT.

The chain is built from TRBV7-9 and TRBJ1-1; TRBD1 aligns across 8 bases. V shed 0 bases and J 1 base; nucleotides not matched to a gene: 7. The CDR3 sequence is 17 residues long. Germline V gives CDR1 SEHNR, CDR2 FQNEAQ (reference sequence). In nucleotides, the CDR3 is TGTGCCAGCAGCTTAGCCTCGGACAGGGCCACGAACACTGAAGCTTTCTTT. Residues: CASSLASDRATNTEAFF.

The chain couples TRBV11-1 to TRBJ1-2; weak D call: TRBD1 (5 bases). The ends were cut back, 0 bases at V and 6 bases at J, with 11 bases in the middle. The CDR3 is made up of 14 amino acids. Germline V gene sequence: CDR1 SGHAT, CDR2 FQDESV (reference sequence). The CDR3 DNA reads TGTGCCAGCAGCTTAGCGACAGTGAAGGATGGCTACACCTTC. Protein: CASSLATVKDGYTF. The variable domain in full, completed from reference TRBV11-1 and TRBJ1-2, reads EAEVAQSPRYKITEKSQAVAFWCDPISGHATLYWYRQILGQGPELLVQFQDESVVDDSQLPKDRFSAERLKGVDSTLKIQPAELGDSAMYLCASSLATVKDGYTFGSGTRLTVV.

The rearrangement joins TRBV2 to TRBJ1-1; D perhaps matches TRBD1 (6 bases). This CDR3 is 13 amino acids long. V was cut by 9 bases and J by 5 bases, with 16 bases left in between. Per the germline V gene, CDR1 is SNHLY and CDR2 is FYNNEI. The chain's CDR3 is CARFHRVGTEAFF. CDR3 DNA: TGTGCCAGATTTCACAGGGTCGGAACTGAAGCTTTCTTT.

This chain links TRBV7-9 with TRBJ2-5, with 9 bases lining up with TRBD2. Germline V CDR1 and CDR2: SEHNR, FQNEAQ (reference sequence). This CDR3 is 15 amino acids long. With 3 bases clipped from V and 5 bases from J, the junction kept 7 bases outside the gene matches. CDR3 sequence reads: CASSFVAGELETQYF. DNA for the CDR3: TGTGCCAGCAGCTTCGTAGCGGGGGAATTGGAGACCCAGTACTTC.

V usage is TRBV3-1 (or the pseudogene TRBV3-2) and J usage is TRBJ2-5; TRBD2 is a possible D gene (5 bases). CDR3 length: 15 residues. Trimming stripped 3 bases from V and 5 bases from J, with 16 bases between. CDR1 LGHDT and CDR2 YNNKEL come from the germline V gene (reference sequence). CDR3 in DNA: TGTGCCAGCAGCCAGAGCGAAACTAGTACTGAGACCCAGTACTTC. It yields the protein CASSQSETSTETQYF.

The chain uses TRBV7-3 and TRBJ1-2; possibly TRBD1 for D (6 bases). Trimming removed 5 bases from V and 8 bases from J, with 15 bases in between. The CDR3 sequence is 13 residues long. Looked up from germline, CDR1 is SGHTA and CDR2 is FQGTGA. The CDR3 nucleotides read TGTGCCAGCAGCCCCGAGGGGGTTGGGGGCTACACCTTC. This codes for CASSPEGVGGYTF. Together with reference TRBV7-3 and TRBJ1-2, the CDR3 gives the full variable domain: GAGVSQTPSNKVTEKGKYVELRCDPISGHTALYWYRQSLGQGPEFLIYFQGTGAADDSGLPNDRFFAVRPEGSVSTLKIQRTERGDSAVYLCASSPEGVGGYTFGSGTRLTVV.

The chain uses TRBV7-8 and TRBJ1-2, with 7 nucleotides matching TRBD1. Germline V gene data show CDR1 as SGHVS and CDR2 as FQNEAQ. V lost 5 bases and J lost 12; bases outside the gene matches: 12. This CDR3 spans 13 amino acids. The CDR3: CASSLTSGTENTF. CDR3 DNA sequence: TGTGCCAGCAGCCTAACCTCCGGGACAGAGAACACCTTC.

The J gene is TRBJ2-1, the V gene TRBV28; TRBD2 aligns across 16 bases. CDR3 length: 14 residues. Trimming at V came to 5 bases and at J to 15 bases, leaving 7 bases not matched to a gene. The germline V gene encodes CDR1 MDHEN and CDR2 SYDVKM. The CDR3 DNA reads TGTGCCAGCAGTATGGGACTAGCGGGGGGGAGAATGTTCTTC. Amino acid sequence: CASSMGLAGGRMFF. Complete variable domain (other parts from reference TRBV28 and TRBJ2-1): DVKVTQSSRYLVKRTGEKVFLECVQDMDHENMFWYRQDPGLGLRLIYFSYDVKMKEKGDIPEGYSVSREKKERFSLILESASTNQTSMYLCASSMGLAGGRMFFGPGTRLTVL.

As concerns this clone: Germline and junction disagree at one end, which may indicate a read error. The chain carries TRBV7-2 and TRBJ1-1, with 7 nucleotides matching TRBD1. Germline V lookup: CDR1 SGHTA, CDR2 FQGNSA. The CDR3 spans 15 residues. The CDR3: CASSVATGVDTEAFF. CDR3 nucleotides: TGTGCCAGCAGCGTAGCCACAGGGGTTGACACTGAAGCTTTCTTT.